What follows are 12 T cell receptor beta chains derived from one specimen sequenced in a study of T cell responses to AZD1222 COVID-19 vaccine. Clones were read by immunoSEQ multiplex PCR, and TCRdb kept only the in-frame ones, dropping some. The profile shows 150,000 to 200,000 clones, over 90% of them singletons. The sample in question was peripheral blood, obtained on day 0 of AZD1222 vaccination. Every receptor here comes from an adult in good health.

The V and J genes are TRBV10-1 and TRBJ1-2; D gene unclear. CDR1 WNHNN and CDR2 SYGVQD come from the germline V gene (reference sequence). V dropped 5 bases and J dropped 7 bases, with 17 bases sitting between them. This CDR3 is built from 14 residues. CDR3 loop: CASSPSYGHGGYTF. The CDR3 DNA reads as TGCGCCAGCAGTCCCTCTTACGGGCATGGTGGCTACACCTTC.

CDR3 sequence (DNA): TGTGCCAGCAGTTTGATAGGGGCGTCTTATGGCTACACCTTC. Encoded protein: CASSLIGASYGYTF. The rearrangement links TRBV27 to TRBJ1-2; a weak D match, TRBD1 (5 bases). Germline values: CDR1 MNHEY, CDR2 SMNVEV (reference sequence). Between the trimmed V and J ends, which lost 3 bases and 5 bases, there was a span of 13 bases. This CDR3 region has 14 residues.

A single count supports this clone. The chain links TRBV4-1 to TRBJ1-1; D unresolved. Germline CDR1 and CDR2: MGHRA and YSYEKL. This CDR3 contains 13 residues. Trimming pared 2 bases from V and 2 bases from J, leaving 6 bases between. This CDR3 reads CASSQRINTEAFF. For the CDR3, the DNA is TGCGCCAGCAGCCAACGAATTAACACTGAAGCTTTCTTT.

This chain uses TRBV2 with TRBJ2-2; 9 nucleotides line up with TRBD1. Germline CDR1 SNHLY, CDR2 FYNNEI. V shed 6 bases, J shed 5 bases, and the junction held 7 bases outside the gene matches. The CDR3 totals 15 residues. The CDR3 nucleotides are TGTGCCAGCAGGGGGGGACAGGGCGGGACCGGGGAGCTGTTTTTT. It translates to CASRGGQGGTGELFF.

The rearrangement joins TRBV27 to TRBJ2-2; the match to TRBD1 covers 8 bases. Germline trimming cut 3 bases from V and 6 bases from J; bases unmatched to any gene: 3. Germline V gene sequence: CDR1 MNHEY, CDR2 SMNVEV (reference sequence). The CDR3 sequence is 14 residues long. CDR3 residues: CASSFEQGAGELFF. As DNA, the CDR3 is TGTGCCAGCAGTTTTGAACAGGGGGCCGGGGAGCTGTTTTTT.

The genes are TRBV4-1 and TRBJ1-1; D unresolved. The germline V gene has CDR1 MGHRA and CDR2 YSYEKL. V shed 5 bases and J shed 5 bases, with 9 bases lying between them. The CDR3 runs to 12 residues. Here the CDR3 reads CASSSGVTEAFF. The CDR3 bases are TGCGCCAGCAGCTCGGGTGTTACTGAAGCTTTCTTT.

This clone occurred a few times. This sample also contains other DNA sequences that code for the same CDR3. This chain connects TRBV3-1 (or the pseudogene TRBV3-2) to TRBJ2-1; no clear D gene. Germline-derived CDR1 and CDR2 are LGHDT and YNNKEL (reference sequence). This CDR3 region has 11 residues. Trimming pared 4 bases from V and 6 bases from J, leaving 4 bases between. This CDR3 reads CASSRVNEQFF. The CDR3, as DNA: TGTGCCAGCAGCCGGGTCAATGAGCAGTTCTTC.

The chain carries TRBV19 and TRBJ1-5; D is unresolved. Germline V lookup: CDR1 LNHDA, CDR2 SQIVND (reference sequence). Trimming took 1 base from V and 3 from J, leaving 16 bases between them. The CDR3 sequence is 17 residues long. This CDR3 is CASSIVGFKGNNQPQHF. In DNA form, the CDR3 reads TGTGCCAGTAGTATAGTCGGGTTTAAGGGAAACAATCAGCCCCAGCATTTT.

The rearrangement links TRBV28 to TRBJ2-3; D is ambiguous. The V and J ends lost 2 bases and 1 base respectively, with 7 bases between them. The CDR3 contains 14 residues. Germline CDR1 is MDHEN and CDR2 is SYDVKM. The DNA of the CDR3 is TGTGCCAGCAGTTTAGCCAGGCGCACAGATACGCAGTATTTT. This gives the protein CASSLARRTDTQYF.

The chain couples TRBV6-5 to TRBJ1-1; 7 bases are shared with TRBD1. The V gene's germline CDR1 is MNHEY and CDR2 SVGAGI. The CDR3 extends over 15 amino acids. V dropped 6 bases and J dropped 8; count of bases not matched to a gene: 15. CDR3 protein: CASRGQGGARFEAFF. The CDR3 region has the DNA TGTGCCAGCAGGGGCCAGGGGGGAGCAAGGTTCGAAGCTTTCTTT.

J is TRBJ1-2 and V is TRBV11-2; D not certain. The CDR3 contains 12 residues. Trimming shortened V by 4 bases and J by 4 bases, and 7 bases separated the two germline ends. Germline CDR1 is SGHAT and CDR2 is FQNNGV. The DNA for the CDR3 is TGTGCCAGCAGCTCACCCCCCTATGGCTACACCTTC. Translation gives CASSSPPYGYTF.

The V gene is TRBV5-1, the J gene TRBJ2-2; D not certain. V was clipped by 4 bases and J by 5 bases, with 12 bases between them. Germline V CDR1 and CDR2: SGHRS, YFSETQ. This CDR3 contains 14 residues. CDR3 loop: CASSRAIETGELFF. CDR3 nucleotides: TGCGCCAGCAGCCGGGCCATAGAAACCGGGGAGCTGTTTTTT.